This TCR beta chain was documented in a study of T cell clonotyping in hematopoietic cell transplantation. Study-level results: No sorting was done, leaving CD4 and CD8 contributions mixed. Higher Inverse Simpson Index values in graft donor and pretransplant recipient predicted broader posttransplant TCR diversity.

The CDR3 spans 13 residues. V lost 0 bases to trimming and J lost 1 base, with 5 bases between them. Germline V lookup: CDR1 SGHNT, CDR2 YYREEE (reference sequence). To note about this clone: Its antigen remains unidentified.

Blood collection times were about day -28 and days 30, 100, 180 posttransplant. TCRdb's copy holds only in-frame clones and misses some; the assay was immunoSEQ multiplex PCR. This sample yields 5,900 or so clones, of which about nine tenths are seen a single time; more than 7% belongs to the top ten. This rearrangement joins TRBV5-4 to TRBJ2-7; no clear D. The sequencing used peripheral blood mononuclear cells, collected 100 days after allogeneic stem cell transplant. This sequence was found in a male patient in his thirties or forties who had an allogeneic stem cell transplant from an unrelated donor, so the T cells may come from the graft donor. Some clones in this sample may be carry-over from other donors' samples. This CDR3 is CASSLVGSYEQYF. The CDR3 DNA reads TGTGCCAGCAGCTTGGTGGGATCCTACGAGCAGTACTTC.